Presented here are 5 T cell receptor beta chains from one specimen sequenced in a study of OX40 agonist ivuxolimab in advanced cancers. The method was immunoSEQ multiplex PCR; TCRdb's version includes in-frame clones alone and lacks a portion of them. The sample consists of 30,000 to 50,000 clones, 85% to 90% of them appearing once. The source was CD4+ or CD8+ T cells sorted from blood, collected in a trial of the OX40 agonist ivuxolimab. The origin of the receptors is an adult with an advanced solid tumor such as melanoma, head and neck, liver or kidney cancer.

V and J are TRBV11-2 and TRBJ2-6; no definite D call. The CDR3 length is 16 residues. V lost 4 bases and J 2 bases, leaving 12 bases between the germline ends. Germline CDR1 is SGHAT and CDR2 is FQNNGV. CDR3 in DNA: TGTGCCAGCAGCTCCCTCCTTCGGACTGGGGCCAACGTCCTGACTTTC. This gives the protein CASSSLLRTGANVLTF.

The DNA of the CDR3 is TGTGCCAGCAGGGGACAGTTGTACGGTGGCTACACCTTC. Translated: CASRGQLYGGYTF. V usage is TRBV2 and J usage is TRBJ1-2, with 7 bases identical to TRBD1. The V gene's germline CDR1 is SNHLY and CDR2 FYNNEI. This CDR3 has 13 amino acids. The V segment lost 6 bases and the J segment 7 bases; nucleotides outside the gene matches: 8.

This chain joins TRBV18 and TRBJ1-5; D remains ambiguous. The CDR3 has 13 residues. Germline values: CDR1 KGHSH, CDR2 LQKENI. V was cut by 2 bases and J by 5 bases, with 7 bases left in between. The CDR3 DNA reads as TGTGCCAGCTCACCAGGGTTAGATCAGCCCCAGCATTTT. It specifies CASSPGLDQPQHF. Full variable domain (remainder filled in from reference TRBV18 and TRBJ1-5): NAGVMQNPRHLVRRRGQEARLRCSPMKGHSHVYWYRQLPEEGLKFMVYLQKENIIDESGMPKERFSAEFPKEGPSILRIQQVVRGDSAAYFCASSPGLDQPQHFGDGTRLSIL.

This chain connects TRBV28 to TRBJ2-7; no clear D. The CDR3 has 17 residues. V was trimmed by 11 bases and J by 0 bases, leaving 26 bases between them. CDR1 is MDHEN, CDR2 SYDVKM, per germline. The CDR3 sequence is CAPLPHGLTVGSYEQYF. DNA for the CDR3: TGTGCCCCCCTACCCCACGGGCTAACGGTGGGCTCCTACGAGCAGTACTTC.

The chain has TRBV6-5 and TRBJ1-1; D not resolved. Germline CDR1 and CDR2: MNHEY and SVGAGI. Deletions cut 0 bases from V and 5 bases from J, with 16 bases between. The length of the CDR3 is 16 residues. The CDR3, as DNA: TGTGCCAGCAGTTACTCGGCAGACGGAGGAAGAACTGAAGCTTTCTTT. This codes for CASSYSADGGRTEAFF.